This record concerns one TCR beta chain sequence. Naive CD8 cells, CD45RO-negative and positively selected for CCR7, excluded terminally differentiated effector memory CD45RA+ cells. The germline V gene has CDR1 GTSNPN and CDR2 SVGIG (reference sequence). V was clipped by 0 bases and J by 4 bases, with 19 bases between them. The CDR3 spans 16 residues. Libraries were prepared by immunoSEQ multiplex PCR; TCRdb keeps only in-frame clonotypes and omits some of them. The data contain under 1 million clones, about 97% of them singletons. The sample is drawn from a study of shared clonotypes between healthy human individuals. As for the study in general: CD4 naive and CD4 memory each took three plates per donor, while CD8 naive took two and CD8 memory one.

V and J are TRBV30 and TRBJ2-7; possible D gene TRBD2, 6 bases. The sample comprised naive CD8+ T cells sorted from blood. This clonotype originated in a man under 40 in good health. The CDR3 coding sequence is TGTGCCTGGAGTGTCCCGGGAGCTCACACCAAATACGAGCAGTACTTC. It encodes CAWSVPGAHTKYEQYF.